The entry below describes one T cell receptor beta chain. This sample stems from a study of technical replicates of blood from four donors. Assay: immunoSEQ multiplex PCR; the TCRdb copy retains only in-frame clones and omits some. This table holds some 87,000 clones, approximately 97% found once. The V end lost 0 bases, the J end lost 7 bases, and 10 bases lay between the germline ends. Germline CDR1 and CDR2: ENHRY and SYGVKD. The CDR3 totals 14 residues. The receptor's source is a human donor in good health. The V call is TRBV10-3, the J call TRBJ1-5; no clear D gene. The sequenced material came from T cells isolated from PBMCs. CDR3: CAISESVTRQPQHF. The CDR3 region has the DNA TGTGCCATCAGTGAGTCGGTGACACGCCAGCCCCAGCATTTT.